The T cell receptor beta chain under discussion was sequenced for a study of shared clonotypes between healthy human individuals. CD45RO negativity and positive selection for CCR7 defined naive CD8 cells, a population that excluded terminally differentiated effector memory CD45RA+ cells. Points from the study as a whole: The study found lower generation probabilities in non-shared clonotypes than in those shared by all four donors. In general, naive subsets displayed greater estimated richness than memory subsets did.

To note about this clone: Its antigen is still unknown.

The V gene end was trimmed by 0 bases and the J gene end by 2 bases; junction bases not matched to a gene: 6. The CDR3 is made up of 16 amino acids. Germline-derived CDR1 and CDR2 are LGHNA and YSLEER. Assay runs were performed at deep level. Genomic DNA from each subset was divided evenly over several immunoSEQ plates. This table comes from immunoSEQ multiplex PCR, and its TCRdb copy is limited to in-frame clones, with some not included. The sample includes roughly 2 million clones, about 95% seen only once; the top ten take roughly 1%. The sample was naive CD8+ T cells sorted from blood. The chain couples TRBV4-3 to TRBJ2-5; TRBD2 matches at 7 bases. This clonotype originated in a man aged 18 to 30 in good health. The DNA for the CDR3 is TGCGCCAGCAGCCAAGATCTGGGGGGGGAACAAGAGACCCAGTACTTC. Translation gives CASSQDLGGEQETQYF.